This note documents a single TCR beta chain sequence. This entry comes from a study of blood T cell repertoires in COVID-19. Whole-study context: The cDNA or gDNA used as material had been derived from T cells, B-cell-depleted T cells, or PBMCs.

Those enrolled, adults aged roughly 18 to 100 years, came from about 24 US areas. The data were produced by immunoSEQ multiplex PCR, yet TCRdb's version contains in-frame clones alone and is incomplete. The data show fewer than 450,000 clones, about 90% seen once. V gave up 2 bases and J gave up 2 bases, with 13 bases separating them. The CDR3 contains 16 residues. CDR1 is MNHEY, CDR2 SMNVEV, per germline (reference sequence). This clonotype was obtained from a woman in her 30s who had recovered from COVID-19. The J gene is TRBJ1-5, the V gene TRBV27; D is uncertain. The sequenced material came from PBMCs or T cells enriched from blood (not recorded which). The CDR3 is CASSLNPYQGNQPQHF. The DNA for the CDR3 is TGTGCCAGCAGTTTAAACCCCTACCAGGGCAATCAGCCCCAGCATTTT.